This T cell receptor (beta chain) was obtained from a study of Graves' ophthalmopathy and Graves' hyperthyroidism. Study-wide findings and caveats: Stable hyperthyroidism and ophthalmopathy were told apart by a 13-signature model, which achieved 85% to 90% sensitivity and just over 80% specificity.

Aged 18 to 65, the patients with hyperthyroidism had under 2 months' duration and were newly diagnosed. Fresh peripheral blood, approximately 10 ml, was the PBMC source. Amplification from RNA transcripts yielded the TCR beta CDR3 regions. The authors performed first-round RT-PCR with HTBI primers and then a second-round multiplex PCR. TCRdb re-called the multiplex PCR reads with MiXCR, one entry per CDR3 protein. The repertoire includes approximately 410,000 distinct CDR3 sequences, over 15% of them detected once, and 7% sits in the top ten. This clonotype was found many times. As yet, its antigen is unknown. The CDR3 consists of 15 residues. With 1 base clipped from V and 5 bases from J, the junction kept 5 bases outside the gene matches. The germline gives CDR1 SGHAT, CDR2 FQDESV (reference sequence).

The clonotype comes from a woman younger than 30 with stable Graves' hyperthyroidism. J is TRBJ1-5 and V is TRBV11-1; TRBD1 agrees at 7 bases. Sequenced material: peripheral blood. This chain's CDR3 is CASSLGTGVDQPQHF. The CDR3 DNA is TGTGCCAGCAGCTTAGGCACAGGGGTCGATCAGCCCCAGCATTTT.